This is a list of T cell receptor beta chains from one sample in a study of blood T cell repertoires in COVID-19. Method: immunoSEQ multiplex PCR; TCRdb's copy keeps in-frame clones and lacks some. The sample contains a few hundred thousand clones, approximately 89% of which appear only once. The source material was peripheral blood. The receptors were gathered from a woman aged 25 to 39 with COVID-19, enrolled during active disease. The CDR3 runs from the conserved cysteine through the conserved F or W. Each record gives: V gene, J gene, clone size, D gene, CDR3 protein, CDR3 DNA. The D gene is left open where the match is weak. The size field is filled for only some rows; it gives once, few, many or a size class.

V: TRBV5-5; J: TRBJ1-1; size: NA; D: NA; CDR3: CASSLRGMNTEAFF; DNA: TGTGCCAGCAGTCTGCGGGGGATGAACACTGAAGCTTTCTTT
V: TRBV30; J: TRBJ2-1; size: NA; D: TRBD1; CDR3: CAWNQDRAHEQFF; DNA: TGTGCCTGGAACCAAGACAGGGCCCATGAGCAGTTCTTC
V: TRBV7-6; J: TRBJ1-2; size: NA; D: NA; CDR3: CASSLLGRRDPAGYTF; DNA: TGTGCCAGCAGCTTATTAGGCAGGAGGGACCCGGCTGGCTACACCTTC
V: TRBV6-5; J: TRBJ2-7; size: NA; D: NA; CDR3: CASSYVRSSYEQYF; DNA: TGTGCCAGCAGTTACGTGCGAAGCTCCTACGAGCAGTACTTC
V: TRBV2; J: TRBJ2-7; size: NA; D: TRBD2; CDR3: CASMTSGGLQALYEQYF; DNA: TGTGCCAGCATGACTAGCGGGGGGTTGCAGGCCCTCTACGAGCAGTACTTC
V: TRBV6-5; J: TRBJ1-6; size: once; D: NA; CDR3: CASSLTPNSPLHF; DNA: TGTGCCAGCTCTCTAACCCCAAATTCACCCCTCCACTTT
V: TRBV9; J: TRBJ2-3; size: NA; D: TRBD2; CDR3: CASNNGLAGAGGKDTQYF; DNA: TGTGCCAGCAACAATGGACTAGCGGGGGCCGGGGGGAAAGATACGCAGTATTTT
V: TRBV6-1; J: TRBJ1-1; size: NA; D: TRBD1; CDR3: CASSEPGQGNTEAFF; DNA: TGTGCCAGCAGTGAACCGGGACAGGGAAACACTGAAGCTTTCTTT
V: TRBV4-1; J: TRBJ2-2; size: NA; D: TRBD1; CDR3: CASSQDRGRLYGTGELFF; DNA: TGCGCCAGCAGCCAAGACAGGGGGCGCTTGTATGGCACCGGGGAGCTGTTTTTT
V: TRBV4-1; J: TRBJ1-4; size: NA; D: NA; CDR3: CASSQPGLFNEKLFF; DNA: TGCGCCAGCAGCCAACCGGGACTCTTTAATGAAAAACTGTTTTTT
V: TRBV18; J: TRBJ2-5; size: NA; D: NA; CDR3: CASSPHNSRETQYF; DNA: TGTGCCAGCTCACCTCATAATTCGCGGGAGACCCAGTACTTC
V: TRBV7-8; J: TRBJ2-5; size: once; D: TRBD2; CDR3: CASSPFRVAGGIETQYF; DNA: TGTGCCAGCAGCCCCTTTCGGGTAGCGGGGGGGATAGAGACCCAGTACTTC
V: TRBV5-6; J: TRBJ2-1; size: few; D: NA; CDR3: CASSSDSFSYNEQFF; DNA: TGTGCCAGCAGCTCGGACAGTTTCTCCTACAATGAGCAGTTCTTC
V: TRBV5-1; J: TRBJ1-1; size: NA; D: TRBD1; CDR3: CASSSQGANTEAFF; DNA: TGCGCCAGCAGCTCTCAGGGGGCAAACACTGAAGCTTTCTTT
V: TRBV19; J: TRBJ1-1; size: NA; D: NA; CDR3: CASTPTDRNTEAFF; DNA: TGTGCCAGTACCCCAACAGATCGGAACACTGAAGCTTTCTTT
V: TRBV2; J: TRBJ2-1; size: NA; D: NA; CDR3: CASSALGSEQFF; DNA: TGTGCCAGCAGTGCACTGGGGAGTGAGCAGTTCTTC
V: TRBV24-1; J: TRBJ2-7; size: NA; D: NA; CDR3: CATSDGGRLPPYEQYF; DNA: TGTGCCACCAGTGACGGGGGGCGGTTACCCCCCTACGAGCAGTACTTC
V: TRBV27; J: TRBJ2-5; size: NA; D: TRBD1; CDR3: CASMPGQGLLLGETQYF; DNA: TGTGCCAGCATGCCGGGACAGGGTTTATTACTTGGAGAGACCCAGTACTTC